This is a list of T cell receptor beta chains from one sample in a study of blood T cell repertoires in COVID-19. The table came from immunoSEQ multiplex PCR; TCRdb's copy has only in-frame clones and leaves some out. The data show 200,000 or so clones, around 90% seen once. Sequences were obtained from peripheral blood. The receptors here all came from a man in his 60s with acute or convalescent COVID-19. The CDR3 runs from the conserved cysteine through the conserved F or W. Each record gives: D gene, J gene, V gene, clone size, CDR3 length, CDR3 DNA, CDR3 protein. D genes are given only for firm matches. The size entry is marked missing in some rows and otherwise reads once, few, many or a size class.

d_call: -
j_call: TRBJ2-5
v_call: TRBV6-5
clone_size: -
cdr3_length: 14
cdr3_nt: TGTGCCAGCACCGCCGGGACACCGCGAGGGGCCCAGTACTTC
cdr3_aa: CASTAGTPRGAQYF

d_call: TRBD1
j_call: TRBJ2-2
v_call: TRBV2
clone_size: -
cdr3_length: 13
cdr3_nt: TGTGCCACGGGACAGACGAACACCGGGGAGCTGTTTTTT
cdr3_aa: CATGQTNTGELFF

d_call: TRBD2
j_call: TRBJ2-1
v_call: TRBV11-2
clone_size: -
cdr3_length: 15
cdr3_nt: TGTGCCAGCAGCTTGAGGCGGGGGGATTACAATGAGCAGTTCTTC
cdr3_aa: CASSLRRGDYNEQFF

d_call: -
j_call: TRBJ2-2
v_call: TRBV19
clone_size: -
cdr3_length: 16
cdr3_nt: TGTGCCAGTAGTATTCTCGGGGGTACCAACACCGGGGAGCTGTTTTTT
cdr3_aa: CASSILGGTNTGELFF

d_call: -
j_call: TRBJ2-7
v_call: TRBV6-5
clone_size: -
cdr3_length: 14
cdr3_nt: TGTGCCAGCAGTCTCAGGGGGGCCCCAGACGAGCAGTACTTC
cdr3_aa: CASSLRGAPDEQYF

d_call: TRBD1
j_call: TRBJ1-5
v_call: TRBV6-1
clone_size: -
cdr3_length: 15
cdr3_nt: TGTGCCAGCAACAGGGGCGATAATAGCAATCAGCCCCAGCATTTT
cdr3_aa: CASNRGDNSNQPQHF

d_call: -
j_call: TRBJ1-2
v_call: TRBV30
clone_size: -
cdr3_length: 15
cdr3_nt: TGTGCCTGGAGTCTTGGGGGGGGGTCTGGCTATGGCTACACCTTC
cdr3_aa: CAWSLGGGSGYGYTF

d_call: -
j_call: TRBJ1-2
v_call: TRBV27
clone_size: once
cdr3_length: 16
cdr3_nt: TGTGCCAGCAGTTTATCGATAGCGGGCTTTGGGGCTGGCTACACCTTC
cdr3_aa: CASSLSIAGFGAGYTF

d_call: -
j_call: TRBJ1-1
v_call: TRBV7-8
clone_size: -
cdr3_length: 15
cdr3_nt: TGTGCCAGCAGCTTAGCCCCAGGGTTACACACTGAAGCTTTCTTT
cdr3_aa: CASSLAPGLHTEAFF

d_call: -
j_call: TRBJ1-6
v_call: TRBV5-5
clone_size: -
cdr3_length: 15
cdr3_nt: TGTGCCAGCAGCTTGGTCCCGGACAGCAATTCACCCCTCCACTTT
cdr3_aa: CASSLVPDSNSPLHF

d_call: TRBD2
j_call: TRBJ2-3
v_call: TRBV11-2
clone_size: -
cdr3_length: 18
cdr3_nt: TGTGCCAGCAGCTTAGCGGGACTAGCGCCAGATCTCGCAGATACGCAGTATTTT
cdr3_aa: CASSLAGLAPDLADTQYF

d_call: -
j_call: TRBJ1-4
v_call: TRBV6-1
clone_size: -
cdr3_length: 14
cdr3_nt: TGTGCCAGCAGTGAGCTAAGCTCTAATGAAAAACTGTTTTTT
cdr3_aa: CASSELSSNEKLFF

d_call: -
j_call: TRBJ1-5
v_call: TRBV6-5
clone_size: -
cdr3_length: 14
cdr3_nt: TGTGCCAGCAGAATCCAACAGCGGGGGCAGCCCCAGCATTTT
cdr3_aa: CASRIQQRGQPQHF

d_call: -
j_call: TRBJ1-2
v_call: TRBV9
clone_size: -
cdr3_length: 16
cdr3_nt: TGTGCCAGCAGCGCCCCGAAGGGAGGAACCAACTATGGCTACACCTTC
cdr3_aa: CASSAPKGGTNYGYTF

d_call: TRBD2
j_call: TRBJ2-7
v_call: TRBV6-6
clone_size: -
cdr3_length: 16
cdr3_nt: TGTGCCAGCACCACCCCGACTAGCGGGGGGGCTAGGGAGCAGTACTTC
cdr3_aa: CASTTPTSGGAREQYF

d_call: -
j_call: TRBJ1-2
v_call: TRBV25-1
clone_size: -
cdr3_length: 14
cdr3_nt: TGTGCCAGCAGTGAGGCGAGGATCGGCTATGGCTACACCTTC
cdr3_aa: CASSEARIGYGYTF

d_call: TRBD2
j_call: TRBJ2-1
v_call: TRBV7-8
clone_size: -
cdr3_length: 14
cdr3_nt: TGTGCCAGCAGCCCACGGACTAGGACTTCTGAGCAGTTCTTC
cdr3_aa: CASSPRTRTSEQFF

d_call: -
j_call: TRBJ1-1
v_call: TRBV7-9
clone_size: -
cdr3_length: 16
cdr3_nt: TGTGCCAGCAGCCTAACGCGTAGCGGGGGGAAGGTTGAAGCTTTCTTT
cdr3_aa: CASSLTRSGGKVEAFF

d_call: TRBD2
j_call: TRBJ2-3
v_call: TRBV7-2
clone_size: -
cdr3_length: 17
cdr3_nt: TGTGCCAGCAGCCCTAACCCGGGACTAGCGGGGGTCGGTACGCAGTATTTT
cdr3_aa: CASSPNPGLAGVGTQYF

d_call: -
j_call: TRBJ1-5
v_call: TRBV11-2
clone_size: -
cdr3_length: 16
cdr3_nt: TGTGCCAGCAGCTTAGGGGTAACAGAACCTTCGCAGCCCCAGCATTTT
cdr3_aa: CASSLGVTEPSQPQHF

d_call: TRBD2
j_call: TRBJ2-7
v_call: TRBV12-3/TRBV12-4
clone_size: -
cdr3_length: 13
cdr3_nt: TGTGCCAGCAGTCCAGCGGGGTCCTACGAGCAGTACTTC
cdr3_aa: CASSPAGSYEQYF

d_call: TRBD1
j_call: TRBJ2-5
v_call: TRBV7-9
clone_size: once
cdr3_length: 15
cdr3_nt: TGTGCCAGCAGCTTCCGAGGGGGCGGGCAAGAGACCCAGTACTTC
cdr3_aa: CASSFRGGGQETQYF

d_call: TRBD2
j_call: TRBJ2-7
v_call: TRBV27
clone_size: -
cdr3_length: 15
cdr3_nt: TGTGCCAGCAGTTTATTCGCGGGGGGGACCTACGAGCAGTACTTC
cdr3_aa: CASSLFAGGTYEQYF

d_call: TRBD2
j_call: TRBJ2-2
v_call: TRBV29-1
clone_size: -
cdr3_length: 13
cdr3_nt: TGCAGCGTTGACGCGGGGGTCACCGGGGAGCTGTTTTTT
cdr3_aa: CSVDAGVTGELFF

d_call: TRBD2
j_call: TRBJ2-1
v_call: TRBV9
clone_size: -
cdr3_length: 18
cdr3_nt: TGTGCCAGCAGCGTAGGGGCTAGCGGGGGCCTCCTCTACAATGAGCAGTTCTTC
cdr3_aa: CASSVGASGGLLYNEQFF

d_call: TRBD1
j_call: TRBJ2-2
v_call: TRBV28
clone_size: few
cdr3_length: 16
cdr3_nt: TGTGCCAGCGAGGGTTTGGACAGGGCGAACACCGGGGAGCTGTTTTTT
cdr3_aa: CASEGLDRANTGELFF